This note documents a single T cell receptor beta chain sequence. The antigen remains undetermined. These data belong to a study of OX40 agonist ivuxolimab in advanced cancers. About the study: In this trial design, patients received ivuxolimab intravenously at 0.01 to 10 mg/kg every 2 weeks. Three patients showed partial responses: one hepatocellular carcinoma and two cutaneous melanoma cases. The study, taken as a whole, reports: Low clonal expansion, among the lowest seen, marked partial responders at 0.1-3.0 mg/kg.

CDR3 length: 13 residues. Trimming took off 0 bases at V and 2 bases at J, with 4 bases between the two ends. The germline gives CDR1 MNHEY, CDR2 SVGAGI. The repertoire was sequenced with immunoSEQ multiplex PCR; TCRdb's copy has only in-frame clones and lacks some. The table records 65,000 to 80,000 clones, around 86% of them present only once. This clonotype was sampled from an adult with an advanced solid tumor such as melanoma, head and neck, liver or kidney cancer. This sequence joins TRBV6-5 and TRBJ1-2; D gene unclear. The sequencing here drew on CD4+ or CD8+ T cells sorted from blood, taken in a trial of the OX40 agonist ivuxolimab. The chain's CDR3 is CASSYSINYGYTF. The CDR3 DNA reads as TGTGCCAGCAGTTACTCCATCAACTATGGCTACACCTTC.